Listed here are 9 T cell receptor beta chains from one sample, sequenced in a study of glioma-infiltrating T cells after dendritic cell vaccination. Repertoires were generated with immunoSEQ multiplex PCR, while TCRdb's copy carries only in-frame clones and drops some. The table has roughly 96,000 clones, about four fifths seen once. Sequences were derived from blood, sampled before dendritic cell vaccination. The receptors derive from a human donor with glioblastoma.

The chain has TRBV7-6 and TRBJ2-7, with 10 bases that match TRBD1. Germline CDR1 and CDR2: SGHVS and FNYEAQ. With V trimmed by 4 bases and J by 5 bases, 8 bases remained unmatched. The CDR3 loop spans 15 amino acids. The CDR3 protein is CASSSKPDRGHEQYF. CDR3 DNA: TGTGCCAGCAGCTCGAAACCCGACAGGGGGCACGAGCAGTACTTC.

This clone was observed a few times. Additional DNA sequences in this sample encode the identical CDR3. V usage is TRBV18 and J usage is TRBJ2-6; D is unresolved. The germline V and J ends were trimmed by 3 bases and 0 bases, with 3 bases remaining between them. Germline V gene sequence: CDR1 KGHSH, CDR2 LQKENI. The CDR3 contains 14 residues. The DNA for the CDR3 is TGTGCCAGCTCACCTAGCTCTGGGGCCAACGTCCTGACTTTC. This encodes CASSPSSGANVLTF.

This clone has only a few counts. V usage is TRBV28 and J usage is TRBJ2-1, with TRBD2 as a possible D gene (5 bases). This CDR3 comprises 15 residues. Germline CDR1 is MDHEN and CDR2 is SYDVKM. Trimming removed 5 bases from V and 6 bases from J, with 17 bases in between. CDR3 amino acids: CASSPRVEAANEQFF. CDR3 bases: TGTGCCAGCAGTCCACGGGTCGAAGCGGCCAATGAGCAGTTCTTC.

The chain recombines TRBV29-1 with TRBJ1-3, with 9 bases identical to TRBD1. The CDR3 consists of 14 residues. Germline V gives CDR1 SQVTM, CDR2 ANQGSEA. V lost 7 bases and J lost 0; bases outside the gene matches: 4. Here the CDR3 DNA reads TGCAGCGCCTCGGGACAGGGCTCTGGAAACACCATATATTTT. Translating it yields CSASGQGSGNTIYF.

This chain links TRBV28 with TRBJ1-5; 11 nucleotides line up with TRBD1. There are 16 residues in the CDR3. Germline trimming cut 3 bases from V and 4 bases from J; bases unmatched to any gene: 5. Germline assignment: CDR1 MDHEN and CDR2 SYDVKM. Here the CDR3 reads CASSFGQGAGNQPQHF. CDR3 in DNA: TGTGCCAGCAGTTTCGGACAGGGGGCCGGGAATCAGCCCCAGCATTTT.

The gene calls are TRBV7-2 and TRBJ2-7; tentatively, D is TRBD1 (6 bases). The V end was cut by 4 bases, the J end by 7 bases, with 11 bases between. CDR1 and CDR2 from the germline V gene are SGHTA and FQGNSA. The CDR3 runs 12 residues. CDR3 DNA: TGTGCCAGCAGCTCAGGGACACCGGAGCAGTACTTC. Its protein is CASSSGTPEQYF.

V and J are TRBV18 and TRBJ2-1, with 8 bases fitting TRBD2. The CDR3 is 15 residues long. V shed 3 bases and J 4 bases; nucleotides not matched to a gene: 5. In germline, CDR1 is KGHSH, CDR2 LQKENI. The CDR3 protein is CASSPSGGGYNEQFF. As DNA, the CDR3 is TGTGCCAGCTCACCTTCGGGAGGGGGTTACAATGAGCAGTTCTTC.

This clone was observed a few times. This chain connects TRBV6-6 to TRBJ1-3; D remains ambiguous. Germline lookup yields CDR1 MNHNY and CDR2 SVGAGI (reference sequence). The CDR3 runs to 15 residues. V was clipped by 0 bases and J by 4 bases, with 10 bases between them. DNA of the CDR3: TGTGCCAGCAGTTACTCGGCGGGTACCGGAAACACCATATATTTT. This translates into CASSYSAGTGNTIYF.

In this sample, this clone turned up once. The chain is built from TRBV7-2 and TRBJ2-5; 10 bases line up with TRBD2. V dropped 1 base and J dropped 5; count of bases not matched to a gene: 7. Per the germline V gene, CDR1 is SGHTA and CDR2 is FQGNSA. This CDR3 is 16 amino acids long. The CDR3 reads CASSLVASGRWETQYF. DNA for the CDR3: TGTGCCAGCAGCTTAGTGGCTAGCGGGAGATGGGAGACCCAGTACTTC.